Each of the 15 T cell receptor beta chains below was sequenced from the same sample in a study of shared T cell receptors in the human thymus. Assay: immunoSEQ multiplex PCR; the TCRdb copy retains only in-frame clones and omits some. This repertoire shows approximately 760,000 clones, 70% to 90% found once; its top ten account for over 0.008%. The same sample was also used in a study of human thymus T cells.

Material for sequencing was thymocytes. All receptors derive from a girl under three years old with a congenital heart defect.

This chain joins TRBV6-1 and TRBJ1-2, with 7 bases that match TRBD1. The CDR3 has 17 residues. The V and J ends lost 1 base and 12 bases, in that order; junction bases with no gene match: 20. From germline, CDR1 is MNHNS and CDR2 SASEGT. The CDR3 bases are TGTGCCAGCAGTGAAGATCGGGGAACAGGGGATTATATGGGACACACCTTC. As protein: CASSEDRGTGDYMGHTF.

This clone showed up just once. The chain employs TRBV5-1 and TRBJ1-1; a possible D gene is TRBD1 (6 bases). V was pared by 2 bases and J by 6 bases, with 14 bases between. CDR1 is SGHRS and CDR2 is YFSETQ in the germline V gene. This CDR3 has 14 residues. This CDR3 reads CASSLKGVWAEAFF. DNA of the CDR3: TGCGCCAGCAGCTTAAAGGGGGTATGGGCTGAAGCTTTCTTT.

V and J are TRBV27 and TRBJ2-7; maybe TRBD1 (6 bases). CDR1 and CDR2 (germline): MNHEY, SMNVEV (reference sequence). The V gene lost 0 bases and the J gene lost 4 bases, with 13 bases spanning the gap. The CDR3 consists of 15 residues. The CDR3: CASSLSGMRGYEQYF. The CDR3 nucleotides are TGTGCCAGCAGTTTATCCGGAATGAGGGGGTACGAGCAGTACTTC.

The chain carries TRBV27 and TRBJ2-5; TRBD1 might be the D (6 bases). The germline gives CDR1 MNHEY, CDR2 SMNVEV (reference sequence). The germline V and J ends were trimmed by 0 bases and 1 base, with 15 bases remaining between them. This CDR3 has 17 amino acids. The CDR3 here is CASSLSAHPGVQETQYF. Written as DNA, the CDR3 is TGTGCCAGCAGTTTATCCGCCCACCCAGGGGTCCAAGAGACCCAGTACTTC.

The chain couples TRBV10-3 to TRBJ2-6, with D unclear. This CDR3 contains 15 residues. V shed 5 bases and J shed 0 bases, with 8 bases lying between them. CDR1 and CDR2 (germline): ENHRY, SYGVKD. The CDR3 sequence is CAISSFPSGANVLTF. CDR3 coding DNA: TGTGCCATCAGTTCATTCCCCTCTGGGGCCAACGTCCTGACTTTC.

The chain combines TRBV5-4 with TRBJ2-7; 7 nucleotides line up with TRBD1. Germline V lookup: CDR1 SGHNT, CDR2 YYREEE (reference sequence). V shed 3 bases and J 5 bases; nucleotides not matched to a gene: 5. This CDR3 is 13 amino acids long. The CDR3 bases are TGTGCCAGCAGCTGGATGACAGGGCACGAGCAGTACTTC. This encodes CASSWMTGHEQYF. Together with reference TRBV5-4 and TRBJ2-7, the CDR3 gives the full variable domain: ETGVTQSPTHLIKTRGQQVTLRCSSQSGHNTVSWYQQALGQGPQFIFQYYREEENGRGNFPPRFSGLQFPNYSSELNVNALELDDSALYLCASSWMTGHEQYFGPGTRLTVT.

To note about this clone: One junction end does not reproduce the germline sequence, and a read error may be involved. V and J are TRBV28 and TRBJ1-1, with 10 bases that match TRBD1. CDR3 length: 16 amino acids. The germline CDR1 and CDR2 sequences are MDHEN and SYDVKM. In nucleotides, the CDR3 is TGTGCCAGCAGTGTATGGACAGGGGGTATGGGCACTGAAGCTTTCTTT. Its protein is CASSVWTGGMGTEAFF. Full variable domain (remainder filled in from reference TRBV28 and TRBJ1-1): DVKVTQSSRYLVKRTGEKVFLECVQDMDHENMFWYRQDPGLGLRLIYFSYDVKMKEKGDIPEGYSVSREKKERFSLILESASTNQTSMYLCASSVWTGGMGTEAFFGQGTRLTVV.

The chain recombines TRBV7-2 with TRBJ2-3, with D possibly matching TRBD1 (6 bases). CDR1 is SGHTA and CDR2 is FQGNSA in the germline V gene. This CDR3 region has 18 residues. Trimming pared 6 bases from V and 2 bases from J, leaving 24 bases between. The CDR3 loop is CASRRPRGRGRLTDTQYF. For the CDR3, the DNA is TGTGCCAGCAGACGTCCCAGGGGTCGGGGAAGACTCACAGATACGCAGTATTTT.

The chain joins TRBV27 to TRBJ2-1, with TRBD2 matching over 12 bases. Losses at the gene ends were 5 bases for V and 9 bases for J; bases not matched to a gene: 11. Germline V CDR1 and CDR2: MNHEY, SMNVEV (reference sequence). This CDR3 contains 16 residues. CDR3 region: CASSISSGGALVEQFF. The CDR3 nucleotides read TGTGCCAGCAGTATCTCTAGCGGGGGGGCTCTGGTTGAGCAGTTCTTC.

The CDR3 here is CASSEKGVMLGYTF. As DNA, the CDR3 is TGTGCCAGCAGTGAGAAGGGAGTTATGCTGGGCTACACCTTC. This chain connects TRBV6-1 to TRBJ1-2; D uncertain. The germline V gene encodes CDR1 MNHNS and CDR2 SASEGT. V dropped 3 bases and J dropped 8 bases, with 16 bases sitting between them. This CDR3 has 14 amino acids.

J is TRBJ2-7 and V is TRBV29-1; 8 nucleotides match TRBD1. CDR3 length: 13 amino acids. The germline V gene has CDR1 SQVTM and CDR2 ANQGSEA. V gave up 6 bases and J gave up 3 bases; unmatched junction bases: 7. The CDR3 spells CSVGTGPLYEQYF. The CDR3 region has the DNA TGCAGCGTAGGGACAGGACCCCTCTACGAGCAGTACTTC.

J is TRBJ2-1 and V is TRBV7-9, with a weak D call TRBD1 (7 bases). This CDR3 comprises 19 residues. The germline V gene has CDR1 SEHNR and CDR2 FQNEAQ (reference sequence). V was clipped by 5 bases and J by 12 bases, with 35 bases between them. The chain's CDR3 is CASSLDGGDSHPKAPWQFF. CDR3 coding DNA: TGTGCCAGCAGCCTCGACGGAGGGGACAGCCACCCTAAGGCACCCTGGCAGTTCTTC.

The CDR3 reads CASSHSGGTRETQYF. CDR3 coding DNA: TGCGCCAGCAGCCATAGCGGGGGGACTCGGGAGACCCAGTACTTC. The chain joins TRBV4-3 to TRBJ2-5; TRBD2 aligns across 10 bases. The CDR3 sequence is 15 residues long. With 3 bases clipped from V and 5 bases from J, the junction kept 6 bases outside the gene matches. CDR1 LGHNA and CDR2 YSLEER come from the germline V gene.

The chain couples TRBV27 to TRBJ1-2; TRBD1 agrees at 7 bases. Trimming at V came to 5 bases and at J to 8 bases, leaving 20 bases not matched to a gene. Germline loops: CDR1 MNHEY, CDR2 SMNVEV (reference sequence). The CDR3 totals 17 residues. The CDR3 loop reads CASSPRQPGQPLGGYTF. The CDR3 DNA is TGTGCCAGCAGTCCACGACAGCCGGGACAGCCCTTGGGGGGCTACACCTTC.

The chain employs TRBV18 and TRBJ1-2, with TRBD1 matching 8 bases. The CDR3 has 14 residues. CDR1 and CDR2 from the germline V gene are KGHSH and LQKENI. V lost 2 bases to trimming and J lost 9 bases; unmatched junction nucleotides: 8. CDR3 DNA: TGTGCCAGCTCACCATTAGGACAGGGCGACAGCTACACCTTC. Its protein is CASSPLGQGDSYTF.